The T cell receptor (beta chain) described here comes from a study of CD8 T cells in ankylosing spondylitis. Findings and limits, study-wide: There were earlier reports of some motif variants in reactive arthritis synovial fluid and blood. Clones linked with disease were CD8+ and fairly uncommon in the peripheral blood. For ankylosing spondylitis blood, a TCR beta motif of fewer than 10 highly homologous variants appeared characteristic. Enrichment of disease-linked clones was reportedly significant in matched ankylosing spondylitis synovial fluid.

CDR1 is SGHRS, CDR2 YFSETQ, per germline. This CDR3 contains 16 residues. V lost 0 bases and J lost 0, with 10 bases in between. Molecular-barcoded quantitative 5'-RACE produced these TCR beta libraries. MiXCR, run by TCRdb on the 5' RACE reads, gives a single entry per CDR3 protein. The sample has approximately 440,000 distinct CDR3 sequences, approximately 17% seen once. The table lists this clonotype with many counts. What it binds is unknown. This receptor was obtained from a male donor with ankylosing spondylitis. The rearrangement links TRBV5-1 to TRBJ1-3, with D hard to call. Sequenced sample: blood, either unsorted or a sorted T cell fraction (not recorded which). CDR3 protein: CASSLDRLDSGNTIYF. The CDR3 DNA sequence: TGCGCCAGCAGCTTGGACAGACTCGACTCTGGAAACACCATATATTTT.